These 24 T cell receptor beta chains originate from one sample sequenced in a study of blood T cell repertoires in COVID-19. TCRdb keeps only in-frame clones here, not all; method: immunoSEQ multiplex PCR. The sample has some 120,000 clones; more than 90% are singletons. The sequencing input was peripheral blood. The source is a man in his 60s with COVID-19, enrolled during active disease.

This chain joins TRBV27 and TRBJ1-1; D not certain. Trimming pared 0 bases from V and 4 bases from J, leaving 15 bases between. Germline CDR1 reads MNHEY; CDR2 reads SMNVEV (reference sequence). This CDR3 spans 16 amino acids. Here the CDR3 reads CASSLSGEIVTTEAFF. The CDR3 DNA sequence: TGTGCCAGCAGTTTATCGGGAGAGATCGTGACCACTGAAGCTTTCTTT.

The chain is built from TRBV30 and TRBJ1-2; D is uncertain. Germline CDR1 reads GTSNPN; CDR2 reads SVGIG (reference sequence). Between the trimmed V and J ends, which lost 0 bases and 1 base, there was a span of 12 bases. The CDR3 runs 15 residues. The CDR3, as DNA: TGTGCCTGGAGTGTAATTGGGCAGATTAACTATGGCTACACCTTC. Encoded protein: CAWSVIGQINYGYTF.

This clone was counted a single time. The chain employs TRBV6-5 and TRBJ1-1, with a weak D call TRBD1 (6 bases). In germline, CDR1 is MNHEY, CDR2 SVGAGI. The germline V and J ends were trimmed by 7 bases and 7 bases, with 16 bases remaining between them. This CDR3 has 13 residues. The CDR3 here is CASIRQVDFEAFF. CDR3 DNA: TGTGCCAGCATCAGACAGGTAGATTTTGAAGCTTTCTTT.

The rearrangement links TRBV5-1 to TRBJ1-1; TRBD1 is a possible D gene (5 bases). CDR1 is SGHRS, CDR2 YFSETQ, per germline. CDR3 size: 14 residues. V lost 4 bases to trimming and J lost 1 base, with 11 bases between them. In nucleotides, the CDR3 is TGCGCCAGCAGCGTCAACCAGGGGAACACTGAAGCTTTCTTT. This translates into CASSVNQGNTEAFF.

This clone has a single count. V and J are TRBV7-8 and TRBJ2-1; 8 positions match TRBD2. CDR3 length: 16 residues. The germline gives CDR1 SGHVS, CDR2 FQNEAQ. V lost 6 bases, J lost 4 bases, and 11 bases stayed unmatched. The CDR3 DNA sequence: TGTGCCAGCAGTCAAAGGCCTAGCGGGTTATACAATGAGCAGTTCTTC. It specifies CASSQRPSGLYNEQFF.

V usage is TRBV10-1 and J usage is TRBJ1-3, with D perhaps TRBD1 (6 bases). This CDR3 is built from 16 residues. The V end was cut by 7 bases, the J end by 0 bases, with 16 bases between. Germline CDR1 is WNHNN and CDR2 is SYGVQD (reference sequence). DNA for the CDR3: TGCGCCAGCATGGACTCAGGGGCTCCCTCTGGAAACACCATATATTTT. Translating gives CASMDSGAPSGNTIYF.

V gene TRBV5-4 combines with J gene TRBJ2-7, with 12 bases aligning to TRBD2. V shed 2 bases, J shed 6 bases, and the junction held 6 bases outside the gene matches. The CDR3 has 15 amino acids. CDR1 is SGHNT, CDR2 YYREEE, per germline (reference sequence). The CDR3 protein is CASSLPSGRVGEQYF. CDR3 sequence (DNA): TGTGCCAGCAGCTTACCTAGCGGGAGGGTCGGCGAGCAGTACTTC. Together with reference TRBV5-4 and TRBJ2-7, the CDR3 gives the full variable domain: ETGVTQSPTHLIKTRGQQVTLRCSSQSGHNTVSWYQQALGQGPQFIFQYYREEENGRGNFPPRFSGLQFPNYSSELNVNALELDDSALYLCASSLPSGRVGEQYFGPGTRLTVT.

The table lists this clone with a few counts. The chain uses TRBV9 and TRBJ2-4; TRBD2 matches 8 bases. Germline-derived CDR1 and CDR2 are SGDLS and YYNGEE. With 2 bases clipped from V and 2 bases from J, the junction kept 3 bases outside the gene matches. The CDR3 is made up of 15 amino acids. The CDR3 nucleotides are TGTGCCAGCAGCGTCGGGGGGGATCCCAAAAACATTCAGTACTTC. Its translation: CASSVGGDPKNIQYF. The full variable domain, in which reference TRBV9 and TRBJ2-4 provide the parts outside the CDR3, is DSGVTQTPKHLITATGQRVTLRCSPRSGDLSVYWYQQSLDQGLQFLIQYYNGEERAKGNILERFSAQQFPDLHSELNLSSLELGDSALYFCASSVGGDPKNIQYFGAGTRLSVL.

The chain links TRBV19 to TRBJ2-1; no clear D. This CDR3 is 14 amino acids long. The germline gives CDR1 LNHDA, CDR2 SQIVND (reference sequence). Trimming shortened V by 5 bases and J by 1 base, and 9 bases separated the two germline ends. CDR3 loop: CASSVGISYNEQFF. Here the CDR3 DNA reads TGTGCCAGTAGTGTCGGTATTTCCTACAATGAGCAGTTCTTC.

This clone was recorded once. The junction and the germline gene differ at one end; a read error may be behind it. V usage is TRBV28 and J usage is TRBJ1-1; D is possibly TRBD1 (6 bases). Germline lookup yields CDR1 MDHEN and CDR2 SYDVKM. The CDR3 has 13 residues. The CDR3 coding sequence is TGCGCAGTCGGCAGGGGAGCCAACACTGAAGCTTTCTTT. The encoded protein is CAVGRGANTEAFF.

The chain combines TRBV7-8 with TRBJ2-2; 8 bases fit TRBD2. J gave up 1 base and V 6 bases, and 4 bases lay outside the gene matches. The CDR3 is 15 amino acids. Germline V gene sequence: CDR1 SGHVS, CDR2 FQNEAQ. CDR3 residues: CASRPTSGNTGELFF. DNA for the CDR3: TGTGCCAGCAGACCAACTAGCGGGAACACCGGGGAGCTGTTTTTT.

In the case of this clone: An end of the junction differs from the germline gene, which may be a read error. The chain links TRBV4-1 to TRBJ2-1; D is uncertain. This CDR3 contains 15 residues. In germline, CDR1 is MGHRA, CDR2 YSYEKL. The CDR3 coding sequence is TGCACCAGCAGCCACGGCGGATCCTCCTACAATGAGCAGTTCTTC. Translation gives CTSSHGGSSYNEQFF.

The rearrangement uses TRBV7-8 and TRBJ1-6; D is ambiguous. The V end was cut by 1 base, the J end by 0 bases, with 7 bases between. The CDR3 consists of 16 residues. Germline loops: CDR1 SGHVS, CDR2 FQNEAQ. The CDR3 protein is CASSLDASSYNSPLHF. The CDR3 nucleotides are TGTGCCAGCAGCTTAGACGCCAGCTCCTATAATTCACCCCTCCACTTT.

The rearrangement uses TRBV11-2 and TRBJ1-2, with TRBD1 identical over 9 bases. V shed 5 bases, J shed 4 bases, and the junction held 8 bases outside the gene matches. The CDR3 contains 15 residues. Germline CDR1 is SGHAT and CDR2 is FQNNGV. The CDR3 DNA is TGTGCCAGCAGCCCAGCGGGACAGGGCGGCTATGGCTACACCTTC. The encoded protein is CASSPAGQGGYGYTF.

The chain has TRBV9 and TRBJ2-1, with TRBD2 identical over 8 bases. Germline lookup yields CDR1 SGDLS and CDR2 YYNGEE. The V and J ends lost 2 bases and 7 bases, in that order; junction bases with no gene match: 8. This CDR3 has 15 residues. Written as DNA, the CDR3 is TGTGCCAGCAGCGTCCTGGGGACTAGTACTAATGAGCAGTTCTTC. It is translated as CASSVLGTSTNEQFF.

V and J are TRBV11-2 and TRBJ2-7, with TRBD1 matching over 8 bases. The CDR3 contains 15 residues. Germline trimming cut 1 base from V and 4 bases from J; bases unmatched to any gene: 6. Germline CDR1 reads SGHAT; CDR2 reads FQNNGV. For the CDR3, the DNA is TGTGCCAGCAGCTTAGTTGGGACAGGAGCGTACGAGCAGTACTTC. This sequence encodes CASSLVGTGAYEQYF.

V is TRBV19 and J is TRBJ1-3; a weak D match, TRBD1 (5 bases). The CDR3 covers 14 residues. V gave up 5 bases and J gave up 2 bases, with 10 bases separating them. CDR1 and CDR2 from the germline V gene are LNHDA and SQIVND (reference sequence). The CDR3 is CASSSDRTGNTIYF. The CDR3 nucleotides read TGTGCCAGTAGTTCCGACAGAACTGGAAACACCATATATTTT.

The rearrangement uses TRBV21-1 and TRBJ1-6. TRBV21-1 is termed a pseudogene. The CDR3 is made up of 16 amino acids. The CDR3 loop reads CASSKGWTSIDSPLHF. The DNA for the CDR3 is TGTGCCAGCAGCAAGGGATGGACTTCTATCGATTCACCCCTCCACTTT.

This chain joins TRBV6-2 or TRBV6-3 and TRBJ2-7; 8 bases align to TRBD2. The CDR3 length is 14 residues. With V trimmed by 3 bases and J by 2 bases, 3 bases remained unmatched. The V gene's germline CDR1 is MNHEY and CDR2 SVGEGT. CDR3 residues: CASSYTSGTYEQYF. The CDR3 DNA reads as TGTGCCAGCAGTTATACTAGCGGAACCTACGAGCAGTACTTC.

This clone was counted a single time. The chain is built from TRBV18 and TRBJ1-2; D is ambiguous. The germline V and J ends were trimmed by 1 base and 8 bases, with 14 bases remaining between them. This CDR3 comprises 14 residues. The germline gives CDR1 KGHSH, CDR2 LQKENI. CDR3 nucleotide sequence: TGTGCCAGCTCACCACGAGGAGAAAAGCTAGGCTACACCTTC. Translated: CASSPRGEKLGYTF.

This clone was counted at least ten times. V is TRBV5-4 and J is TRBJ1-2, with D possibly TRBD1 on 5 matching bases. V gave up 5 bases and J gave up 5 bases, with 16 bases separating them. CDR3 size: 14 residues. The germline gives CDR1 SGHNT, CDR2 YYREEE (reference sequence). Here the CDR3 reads CASRLGGEGYGYTF. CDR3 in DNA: TGTGCCAGCAGACTCGGAGGGGAGGGGTATGGCTACACCTTC.

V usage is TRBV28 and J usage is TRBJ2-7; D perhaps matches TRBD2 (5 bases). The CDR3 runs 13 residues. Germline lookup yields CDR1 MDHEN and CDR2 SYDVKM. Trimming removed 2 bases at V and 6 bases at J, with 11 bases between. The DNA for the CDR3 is TGTGCCAGCAGTTTAATTACGACTATCGAGCAGTACTTC. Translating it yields CASSLITTIEQYF.

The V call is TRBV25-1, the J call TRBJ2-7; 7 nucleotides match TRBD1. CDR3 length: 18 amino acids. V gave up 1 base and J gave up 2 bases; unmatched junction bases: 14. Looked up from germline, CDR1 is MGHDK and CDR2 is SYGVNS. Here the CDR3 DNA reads TGTGCCAGCAGTGAATCGACCGGCCGAGACAGGGTACCCTACGAGCAGTACTTC. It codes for CASSESTGRDRVPYEQYF.

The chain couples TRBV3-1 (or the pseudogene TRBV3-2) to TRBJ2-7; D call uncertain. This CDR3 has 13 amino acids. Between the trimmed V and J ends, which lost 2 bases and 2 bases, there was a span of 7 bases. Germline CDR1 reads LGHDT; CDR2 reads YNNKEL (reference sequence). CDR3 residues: CASSQTHTYEQYF. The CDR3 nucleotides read TGTGCCAGCAGCCAAACACATACCTACGAGCAGTACTTC.